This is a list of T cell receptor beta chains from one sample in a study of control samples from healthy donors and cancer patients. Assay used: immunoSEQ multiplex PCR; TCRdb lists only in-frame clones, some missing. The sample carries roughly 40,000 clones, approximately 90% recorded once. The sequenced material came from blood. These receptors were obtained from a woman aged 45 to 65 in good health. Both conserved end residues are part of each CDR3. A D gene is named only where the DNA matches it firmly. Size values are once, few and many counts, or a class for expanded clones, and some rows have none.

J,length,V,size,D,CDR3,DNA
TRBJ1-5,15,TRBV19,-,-,CASSGISVLDQPQHF,TGTGCCAGTAGTGGTATCTCGGTCCTGGATCAGCCCCAGCATTTT
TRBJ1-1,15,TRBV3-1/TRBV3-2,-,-,CASTPRWGDYTEAFF,TGTGCCAGCACCCCGAGGTGGGGAGACTACACTGAAGCTTTCTTT
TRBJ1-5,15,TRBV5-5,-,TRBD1,CASRLADRVNQPQHF,TGTGCCAGCAGACTAGCCGACAGGGTAAATCAGCCCCAGCATTTT
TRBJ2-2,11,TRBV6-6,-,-,CASRDTGELFF,TGTGCCAGCCGGGACACCGGGGAGCTGTTTTTT
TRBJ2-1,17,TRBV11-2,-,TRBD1,CASSRTRQGASYNEQFF,TGTGCCAGCAGCCGAACTCGACAGGGGGCTTCCTACAATGAGCAGTTCTTC
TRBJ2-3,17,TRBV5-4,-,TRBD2,CASSPIHTSGSTDTQYF,TGTGCCAGCAGCCCAATTCACACTAGCGGGAGCACAGATACGCAGTATTTT
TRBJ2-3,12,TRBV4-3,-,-,CASSQVGDTQYF,TGCGCCAGCAGCCAAGTGGGCGATACGCAGTATTTT
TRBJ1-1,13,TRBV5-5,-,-,CAWIGGLALVAFF,TGTGCCTGGATAGGGGGGCTTGCCCTAGTAGCTTTCTTT
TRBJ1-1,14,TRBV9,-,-,CASSVEGMNTEAFF,TGTGCCAGCAGCGTAGAAGGAATGAACACTGAAGCTTTCTTT
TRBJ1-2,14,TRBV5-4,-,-,CASSLVGEVYGYTF,TGTGCCAGCAGCTTGGTAGGTGAGGTCTATGGCTACACCTTC
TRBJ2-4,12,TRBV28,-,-,CASCRLPNIQYF,TGTGCCAGCTGCCGACTGCCAAACATTCAGTACTTC
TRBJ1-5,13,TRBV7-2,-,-,CASSQQVNQPQHF,TGTGCCAGCTCACAACAGGTCAATCAGCCCCAGCATTTT
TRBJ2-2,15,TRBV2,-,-,CASTYGRANTGELFF,TGTGCCAGCACCTACGGCCGGGCGAACACCGGGGAGCTGTTTTTT
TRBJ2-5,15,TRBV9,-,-,CASSVGDREWETQYF,TGTGCCAGCAGCGTAGGCGACCGAGAGTGGGAGACCCAGTACTTC
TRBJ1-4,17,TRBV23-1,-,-,CASTPGSKTSTNEKLFF,TGCGCCAGCACCCCAGGGTCCAAAACCTCGACTAATGAAAAACTGTTTTTT
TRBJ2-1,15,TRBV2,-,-,CATSRPLSSYNEQFF,TGTGCCACAAGTCGACCGCTGAGCTCCTACAATGAGCAGTTCTTC
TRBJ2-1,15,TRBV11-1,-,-,CASSQRRRTNNEQFF,TGTGCCAGCAGCCAGAGACGAAGGACAAACAATGAGCAGTTCTTC
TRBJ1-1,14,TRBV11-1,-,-,CASSGSRFNTEAFF,TGTGCCAGCAGCGGGTCGCGGTTCAACACTGAAGCTTTCTTT
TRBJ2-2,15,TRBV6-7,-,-,CASSLCSGTIGELFF,TGTGCCAGCAGTTTATGTAGCGGCACGATCGGGGAGCTGTTTTTT
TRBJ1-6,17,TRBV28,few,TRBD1,CASSRGGWGSYNSPLHF,TGTGCCAGCAGCCGAGGGGGCTGGGGCTCCTATAATTCACCCCTCCACTTT
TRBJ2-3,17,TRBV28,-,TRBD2,CASSPPPGLARGNTQYF,TGTGCCAGCAGTCCACCTCCAGGACTAGCTAGGGGAAATACGCAGTATTTT
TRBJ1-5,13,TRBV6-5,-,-,CASATVWNQPQHF,TGTGCCAGCGCAACGGTTTGGAATCAGCCCCAGCATTTT